These T cell receptor beta chains were read from a single sample in a study of T cells after yellow fever vaccination. TCRdb independently ran MiXCR on the 5' RACE reads; one entry per CDR3 protein. The profile shows some 320,000 distinct CDR3 sequences, 8% to 10% of them singletons. Source: PBMCs, taken on the day of the first yellow fever vaccination. These receptors were obtained from a man aged 18 to 35 who received the YFV17D yellow fever vaccine. Both conserved end residues are part of each CDR3. Fields, in order: D gene, J gene, CDR3 length, clone size, V gene, CDR3 protein, CDR3 DNA. A D gene is named only where the DNA matches it firmly. Expanded clones get a size class; other rows say once, few or many, or leave the size out.

>-|TRBJ2-1|14|many|TRBV7-2
CASDRAGGRNEQFF
TGTGCCAGCGACAGGGCGGGGGGTCGGAATGAGCAGTTCTTC
>TRBD2|TRBJ2-5|16|-|TRBV19
CASTNGGLAGGETQYF
TGTGCCAGTACCAACGGTGGACTAGCGGGGGGAGAGACCCAGTACTTC
>TRBD1|TRBJ2-7|11|-|TRBV30
CARQGVYEQYF
TGCGCCAGACAGGGGGTTTACGAGCAGTACTTC
>TRBD2|TRBJ2-7|15|few|TRBV7-2
CASSPTGGGLYEQYF
TGTGCCAGCAGCCCCACGGGCGGGGGGCTCTACGAGCAGTACTTC
>-|TRBJ1-2|14|-|TRBV5-4
CASSLTASIPGYTF
TGTGCCAGCAGCTTGACGGCCTCGATACCTGGCTACACCTTC
>TRBD2|TRBJ2-5|15|few|TRBV7-7
CASSASGGAQKTQYF
TGTGCCAGCAGCGCTAGCGGGGGGGCCCAGAAGACCCAGTACTTC
>-|TRBJ1-1|14|-|TRBV5-1
CASKIGGAGTEAFF
TGCGCCAGCAAAATCGGGGGGGCGGGCACTGAAGCTTTCTTT
>TRBD2|TRBJ2-1|15|few|TRBV20-1
CSARDRLAGWNEQFF
TGCAGTGCTAGAGATCGACTAGCGGGGTGGAATGAGCAGTTCTTC
>-|TRBJ2-5|15|-|TRBV27
CASSLSTERGGTQYF
TGTGCCAGCAGTTTAAGTACAGAAAGAGGGGGGACCCAGTACTTC
>-|TRBJ1-1|15|few|TRBV18
CASSTTRGGDTEAFF
TGTGCCAGCTCCACCACACGGGGCGGGGACACTGAAGCTTTCTTT
>-|TRBJ2-5|17|few|TRBV7-9
CASSSPFLTENQETQYF
TGTGCCAGCAGCTCGCCATTCCTGACAGAGAACCAAGAGACCCAGTACTTC
>-|TRBJ2-5|15|-|TRBV23-1
CVSSQQQRQAETQYF
TGCGTCAGCAGTCAACAGCAGCGCCAAGCAGAGACCCAGTACTTC
>TRBD1|TRBJ2-2|17|few|TRBV12-3/TRBV12-4
CASSLFPRQGHTGELFF
TGTGCCAGCAGTTTGTTCCCGAGACAGGGACACACCGGGGAGCTGTTTTTT
>-|TRBJ2-2|14|few|TRBV9
CASNKGGEPGELFF
TGTGCCAGCAACAAGGGGGGGGAACCCGGGGAGCTGTTTTTT
>TRBD1|TRBJ1-2|14|-|TRBV12-3/TRBV12-4
CASSLYRGLNGYTF
TGTGCCAGCAGTCTCTACAGGGGATTGAATGGCTACACCTTC
>-|TRBJ2-2|17|-|TRBV4-3
CASSQDRALRHTGELFF
TGCGCCAGCAGCCAAGATCGGGCTCTCCGCCACACCGGGGAGCTGTTTTTT
>TRBD1|TRBJ1-1|14|-|TRBV5-1
CASSWGQGDTEAFF
TGCGCCAGCAGCTGGGGACAGGGGGACACTGAAGCTTTCTTT
>TRBD2|TRBJ2-3|17|many|TRBV7-2
CASSLGISGGAVDTQYF
TGTGCCAGCAGCTTAGGCATAAGCGGGGGGGCCGTAGATACGCAGTATTTT
>-|TRBJ2-5|15|many|TRBV10-3
CAISENRRGQETQYF
TGTGCCATCAGTGAGAACCGGAGGGGGCAAGAGACCCAGTACTTC
>-|TRBJ2-7|16|many|TRBV7-2
CASSSPSVLSSYEQYF
TGTGCCAGCAGCTCCCCGTCAGTCCTGAGCTCCTACGAGCAGTACTTC
>-|TRBJ1-2|15|few|TRBV18
CASSLEAGREYGYTF
TGTGCCAGCTCACTTGAGGCCGGGAGGGAATATGGCTACACCTTC
>-|TRBJ2-5|11|many|TRBV5-1
CASTSGETQYF
TGCGCCAGCACCTCAGGAGAGACCCAGTACTTC
>TRBD2|TRBJ2-5|18|few|TRBV6-2/TRBV6-3
CASSYSMNSGGKQETQYF
TGTGCCAGCAGTTACTCGATGAATAGCGGGGGAAAACAAGAGACCCAGTACTTC
>-|TRBJ1-1|14|many|TRBV4-3
CASSQWGLGTEAFF
TGCGCCAGCAGCCAATGGGGCCTGGGGACTGAAGCTTTCTTT
>-|TRBJ2-5|13|many|TRBV5-1
CASSLEGRETQYF
TGCGCCAGCAGCTTGGAGGGGCGAGAGACCCAGTACTTC
>-|TRBJ1-5|13|few|TRBV20-1
CSARGDVNQPQHF
TGCAGTGCTAGAGGGGATGTGAATCAGCCCCAGCATTTT
>TRBD1|TRBJ1-2|13|-|TRBV3-1
CASTDRGNYGYTF
TGTGCCAGCACCGACAGGGGTAACTATGGCTACACCTTC
>-|TRBJ2-7|10|-|TRBV27
CASSCYEQYF
TGTGCCAGCAGTTGCTACGAGCAGTACTTC
>TRBD2|TRBJ2-1|17|few|TRBV3-1
CASSSPLTSGGAGEQFF
TGTGCCAGCAGCTCCCCATTGACTAGCGGGGGGGCCGGTGAGCAGTTCTTC
>-|TRBJ1-6|14|few|TRBV20-1
CSATPGFVNSPLHF
TGCAGTGCTACACCAGGGTTTGTAAATTCACCCCTCCACTTT
>-|TRBJ1-6|13|few|TRBV7-9
CASSFWVDSPLHF
TGTGCCAGCAGCTTCTGGGTGGATTCACCCCTCCACTTT
>-|TRBJ2-3|14|few|TRBV20-1
CSAPYPGGADTQYF
TGCAGTGCACCCTACCCGGGTGGGGCAGATACGCAGTATTTT
>TRBD1|TRBJ2-3|15|-|TRBV20-1
CSGIGPGQGADTQYF
TGCAGTGGCATTGGCCCTGGACAGGGAGCAGATACGCAGTATTTT
>-|TRBJ1-3|14|many|TRBV4-1
CASSQGHSGNTIYF
TGCGCCAGCAGCCAAGGCCACTCTGGAAACACCATATATTTT
>-|TRBJ2-3|14|many|TRBV7-2
CASSFLPNTDTQYF
TGTGCCAGCAGCTTTCTGCCTAACACAGATACGCAGTATTTT
>TRBD2|TRBJ2-5|15|few|TRBV7-3
CASSFNGGARETQYF
TGTGCCAGCAGCTTCAACGGGGGGGCCAGAGAGACCCAGTACTTC
>-|TRBJ2-3|12|-|TRBV7-6
CASSIRADTQYF
TGTGCCAGCAGTATACGGGCAGATACGCAGTATTTT
>TRBD1|TRBJ2-7|14|-|TRBV5-4
CASSVQGASSEQYF
TGTGCCAGCAGCGTACAGGGGGCGAGTAGCGAGCAGTACTTC
>-|TRBJ1-2|13|-|TRBV19
CASTQFQAGGYTF
TGTGCCAGTACCCAATTCCAGGCGGGAGGCTACACCTTC
>-|TRBJ1-2|13|few|TRBV7-9
CASSTEANYGYTF
TGTGCCAGCAGTACCGAGGCTAACTATGGCTACACCTTC
>TRBD2|TRBJ2-3|15|-|TRBV9
CASSVGSSGVYTQYF
TGTGCCAGCAGCGTAGGATCTAGCGGCGTTTATACGCAGTATTTT
>-|TRBJ2-7|13|once|TRBV7-2
CASSLFHDPEQYF
TGTGCCAGCAGCTTATTTCACGACCCCGAGCAGTACTTC
>TRBD1|TRBJ2-4|17|-|TRBV18
CASSPKRQGLAKNIQYF
TGTGCCAGCTCACCAAAGCGACAGGGATTAGCCAAAAACATTCAGTACTTC
>TRBD2|TRBJ2-7|16|-|TRBV27
CASSPSGGRAPYEQYF
TGTGCCAGCAGTCCAAGCGGGGGCAGGGCCCCGTACGAGCAGTACTTC
>TRBD2|TRBJ2-3|14|few|TRBV2
CASRTSEGTDTQYF
TGTGCCAGCAGGACTAGCGAGGGAACAGATACGCAGTATTTT
>-|TRBJ2-1|13|few|TRBV30
CAQSPAGHNEQFF
TGTGCTCAGTCCCCCGCGGGTCACAATGAGCAGTTCTTC
>TRBD1|TRBJ2-1|15|few|TRBV7-9
CASSFGQASYNEQFF
TGTGCCAGCAGCTTTGGACAGGCGTCCTACAATGAGCAGTTCTTC
>-|TRBJ2-1|12|few|TRBV7-2
CASSLYDNEQFF
TGTGCCAGCAGCTTATACGACAATGAGCAGTTCTTC
>-|TRBJ2-1|13|few|TRBV11-3
CASSTHRQDEQFF
TGTGCCAGCAGCACCCACCGACAGGATGAGCAGTTCTTC